The 8 T cell receptor beta chains given below trace back to one sample, sequenced in a study of CD8 T cells in ankylosing spondylitis. Study-wide results and limits: About 8 highly homologous variants made up a TCR beta motif, and this motif appeared characteristic of ankylosing spondylitis blood.

Their recognized antigens are unknown. MiXCR, applied by TCRdb to the 5' RACE reads, yields one record per CDR3 protein. This sample has more than 650,000 distinct CDR3 sequences, with about 10% found just once. The sample taken for sequencing was blood, either unsorted or a sorted T cell fraction (not recorded which). These receptors originate from a male donor with ankylosing spondylitis.

This clonotype was seen at least ten times. V gene TRBV12-3 or TRBV12-4 combines with J gene TRBJ2-7; D remains ambiguous. With 1 base removed from V and 4 bases from J, the gap between germline ends came to 14 bases. This CDR3 region has 15 residues. CDR3 nucleotide sequence: TGTGCCAGCAGTTTAGATTCTGGGTTTGCGTACGAGCAGTACTTC. Its translation: CASSLDSGFAYEQYF.

This clonotype came up many times. V gene TRBV20-1 combines with J gene TRBJ2-3; 9 bases align to TRBD2. J gave up 5 bases and V 5 bases, and 5 bases lay outside the gene matches. This CDR3 is 13 amino acids long. Germline assignment: CDR1 DFQATT and CDR2 SNEGSKA (reference sequence). CDR3 residues: CSAVAGAGDTQYF. CDR3 sequence (DNA): TGCAGTGCTGTAGCGGGAGCGGGAGATACGCAGTATTTT.

The chain recombines TRBV20-1 with TRBJ2-3; D unresolved. Trimming shortened V by 1 base and J by 0 bases, and 8 bases separated the two germline ends. The CDR3 loop spans 14 amino acids. Germline CDR1 and CDR2: DFQATT and SNEGSKA (reference sequence). CDR3 nucleotides: TGCAGTGCTAGAGTAGTGGCCAGCACAGATACGCAGTATTTT. It is translated as CSARVVASTDTQYF.

The V call is TRBV20-1, the J call TRBJ2-1; 7 nucleotides agree with TRBD2. This CDR3 is built from 14 residues. V lost 5 bases and J lost 4; bases outside the gene matches: 8. Germline CDR1 is DFQATT and CDR2 is SNEGSKA (reference sequence). For the CDR3, the DNA is TGCAGTGCTGAGGGAGGGGCGGGATACAATGAGCAGTTCTTC. Its protein product is CSAEGGAGYNEQFF.

In DNA, the CDR3 is TGTGCCAGCAGCCAAGATATGGGGTCGGCTGAAGCTTTCTTT. Translation: CASSQDMGSAEAFF. The chain recombines TRBV14 with TRBJ1-1; D unresolved. Germline CDR1 and CDR2: SGHDN and FVKESK. The CDR3 totals 14 residues. V dropped 0 bases and J dropped 6 bases, with 11 bases sitting between them.

This clonotype was counted only a few times. The CDR3 DNA follows: TGCGCCAGCAGCTTAGACAGACCAAACTATGGCTACACCTTC. This sequence encodes CASSLDRPNYGYTF. The chain has TRBV5-1 and TRBJ1-2, with D perhaps matching TRBD1 (5 bases). Germline lookup yields CDR1 SGHRS and CDR2 YFSETQ. V was clipped by 2 bases and J by 2 bases, with 10 bases between them. The CDR3 is 14 residues long.

This clonotype appeared a few times. This rearrangement joins TRBV7-9 to TRBJ1-1, with TRBD1 matching over 9 bases. The V and J ends lost 5 bases and 2 bases, in that order; junction bases with no gene match: 12. The CDR3 length is 17 residues. CDR1 is SEHNR, CDR2 FQNEAQ, per germline (reference sequence). The DNA for the CDR3 is TGTGCCAGCAGCCAAGCCCCCGGGACAGGGAAAAACACTGAAGCTTTCTTT. Amino acid sequence: CASSQAPGTGKNTEAFF.

The V and J genes are TRBV30 and TRBJ1-1; D not certain. CDR1 GTSNPN and CDR2 SVGIG come from the germline V gene (reference sequence). This CDR3 comprises 14 residues. The V gene lost 0 bases and the J gene lost 0 bases, with 8 bases spanning the gap. The chain's CDR3 is CAWSVPTVNTEAFF. In DNA form, the CDR3 reads TGTGCCTGGAGTGTACCGACGGTGAACACTGAAGCTTTCTTT.